This T cell receptor (beta chain) stems from a study of CD8 T cells in Susac syndrome. Notes on the study in general: The authors acknowledged that their TCR sequencing and HLA analysis involved a relatively small number of individuals.

TCR beta sequences were obtained from blood CD8+ and CD4+ T cells. CD8+ and CD4+ T cells were negatively isolated; TEMRA cells were FACS-enriched. The CDR3 has 16 residues. Germline V gives CDR1 LGHNA, CDR2 YNFKEQ. V was clipped by 0 bases and J by 2 bases, with 11 bases between them. As to this clonotype: Its antigen is currently unknown.

RNA, at roughly 0.5 to 1 ug, was reverse transcribed with random hexamers. A multiplex approach, immunoSEQ multiplex PCR, amplified TCR beta CDR3 across 54 Vbeta and 13 Jbeta. TCRdb passed the immunoSEQ multiplex PCR reads through MiXCR, listing each CDR3 protein once. Here the sample spans approximately 270,000 distinct CDR3 sequences, over 85% being singletons. The sequencing input was CD4+ T cells from PBMCs. The chain couples TRBV4-2 to TRBJ2-1; possibly TRBD1 for D (6 bases). This sequence was found in a human donor with multiple sclerosis. The DNA for the CDR3 is TGTGCCAGCAGCCAAGATGGACAGCCAACCTACAATGAGCAGTTCTTC. It is translated as CASSQDGQPTYNEQFF.